Listed here are 7 T cell receptor beta chains from one sample, sequenced in a study of blood T cell repertoires in COVID-19. Sequencing was performed with immunoSEQ multiplex PCR; in TCRdb, only in-frame clones are kept and a portion is missing. Here the sample spans some 150,000 clones, about 88% being singletons. The sequencing sample was made of peripheral blood. The origin of the receptors is a woman in her 70s with acute or convalescent COVID-19.

The rearrangement joins TRBV11-1 to TRBJ2-7, with D possibly TRBD2 on 5 matching bases. The germline CDR1 and CDR2 sequences are SGHAT and FQDESV (reference sequence). Trimming shortened V by 0 bases and J by 5 bases, and 14 bases separated the two germline ends. CDR3 length equals 15 residues. The chain's CDR3 is CASSLAARRLDEQYF. The CDR3 DNA reads as TGTGCCAGCAGCTTAGCGGCCAGGAGGTTGGACGAGCAGTACTTC. Combining the CDR3 with reference TRBV11-1 and TRBJ2-7 gives the whole variable domain EAEVAQSPRYKITEKSQAVAFWCDPISGHATLYWYRQILGQGPELLVQFQDESVVDDSQLPKDRFSAERLKGVDSTLKIQPAELGDSAMYLCASSLAARRLDEQYFGPGTRLTVT.

The chain employs TRBV18 and TRBJ1-2, with 9 positions matching TRBD1. The germline V gene has CDR1 KGHSH and CDR2 LQKENI. The CDR3 contains 15 residues. The V and J ends lost 6 bases and 4 bases, in that order; junction bases with no gene match: 9. CDR3 nucleotides: TGTGCCAGCTCGATACAGGGACAGGGCCCCTATGGCTACACCTTC. Amino acid sequence: CASSIQGQGPYGYTF.

This chain uses TRBV2 with TRBJ1-2, with 7 bases identical to TRBD1. The ends lost 4 bases at V and 1 base at J; junction bases unmatched: 0. Germline values: CDR1 SNHLY, CDR2 FYNNEI. The CDR3 has 13 residues. The CDR3 reads CASSGQGNYGYTF. DNA for the CDR3: TGTGCCAGCAGTGGACAGGGTAACTATGGCTACACCTTC.

This sequence joins TRBV7-2 and TRBJ2-2; TRBD2 agrees at 10 bases. This CDR3 is built from 19 residues. Unmatched junction bases numbered 13, after V lost 6 bases and J lost 0 bases. Looked up from germline, CDR1 is SGHTA and CDR2 is FQGNSA. The CDR3 spells CASRPSGGALITNTGELFF. The CDR3 DNA reads TGTGCCAGCAGGCCCAGCGGGGGGGCCCTTATAACGAACACCGGGGAGCTGTTTTTT.

For the CDR3, the DNA is TGTGCCAGCAGGGTTGGGGCATCCTACGAGCAGTACTTC. It specifies CASRVGASYEQYF. V gene TRBV2 combines with J gene TRBJ2-7; D perhaps matches TRBD1 (5 bases). The V gene lost 6 bases and the J gene lost 1 base, with 10 bases spanning the gap. CDR1 and CDR2 (germline): SNHLY, FYNNEI. The CDR3 is made up of 13 amino acids.

This clone has only one observation. The genes are TRBV6-5 and TRBJ1-1; TRBD1 matches 8 bases. Germline assignment: CDR1 MNHEY and CDR2 SVGAGI. The CDR3 covers 13 residues. V was pared by 5 bases and J by 6 bases, with 5 bases of the junction left unmatched. The CDR3 sequence: CASSRQGRAEAFF. CDR3 coding DNA: TGTGCCAGCAGTCGACAGGGGCGGGCTGAAGCTTTCTTT.

V usage is TRBV9 and J usage is TRBJ1-1; no reliable D call. CDR1 SGDLS and CDR2 YYNGEE come from the germline V gene. The CDR3 is made up of 12 amino acids. Trimming cost V 3 bases and J 3 bases, with 6 bases left between them. The CDR3 nucleotides are TGTGCCAGCAGCGGCGGTTACACTGAAGCTTTCTTT. Protein product: CASSGGYTEAFF. Full variable domain (outside the CDR3, taken from reference TRBV9 and TRBJ1-1): DSGVTQTPKHLITATGQRVTLRCSPRSGDLSVYWYQQSLDQGLQFLIQYYNGEERAKGNILERFSAQQFPDLHSELNLSSLELGDSALYFCASSGGYTEAFFGQGTRLTVV.